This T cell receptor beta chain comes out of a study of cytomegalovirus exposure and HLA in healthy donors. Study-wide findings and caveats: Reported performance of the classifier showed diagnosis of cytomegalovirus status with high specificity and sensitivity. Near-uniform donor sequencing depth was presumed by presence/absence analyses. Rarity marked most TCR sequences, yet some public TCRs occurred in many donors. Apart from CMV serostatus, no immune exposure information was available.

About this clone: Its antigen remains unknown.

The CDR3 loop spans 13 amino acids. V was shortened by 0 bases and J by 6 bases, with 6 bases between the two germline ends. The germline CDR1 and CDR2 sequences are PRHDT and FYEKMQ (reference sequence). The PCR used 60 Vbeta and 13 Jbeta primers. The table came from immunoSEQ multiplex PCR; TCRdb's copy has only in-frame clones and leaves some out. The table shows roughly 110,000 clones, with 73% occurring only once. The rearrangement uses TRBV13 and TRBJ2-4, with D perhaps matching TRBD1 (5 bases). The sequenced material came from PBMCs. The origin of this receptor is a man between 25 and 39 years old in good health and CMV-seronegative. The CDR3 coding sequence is TGTGCCAGCAGCTTAGGGCAGGGAAACATTCAGTACTTC. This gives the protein CASSLGQGNIQYF. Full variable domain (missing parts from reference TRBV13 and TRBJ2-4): AAGVIQSPRHLIKEKRETATLKCYPIPRHDTVYWYQQGPGQDPQFLISFYEKMQSDKGSIPDRFSAQQFSDYHSELNMSSLELGDSALYFCASSLGQGNIQYFGAGTRLSVL.